This TCR beta chain emerged from a study of blood T cells in healthy people across ages. The study's findings and limits: Age advanced and TCR beta diversity per million T cells fell, roughly linearly. Expanded clonotype changes were possibly confounded by unknown donor CMV status. The study could not conclusively compare naive and antigen-experienced cells, given its unsorted PBMCs.

About this clonotype: The antigen remains undetermined.

A sample-barcoded 5' primer and a J-beta primer mix were used in a second PCR of roughly 7 to 11 cycles. MiXCR, applied by TCRdb to the 5' RACE reads, yields one record per CDR3 protein. Of roughly 900,000 distinct CDR3 sequences in the sample, 29% are singletons; the top ten hold approximately 15%. In germline, CDR1 is SGHRS, CDR2 YFSETQ. The CDR3 is made up of 16 amino acids. With 0 bases clipped from V and 8 bases from J, the junction kept 10 bases outside the gene matches. Material: blood. This clonotype was sampled from an elderly woman in good health. J is TRBJ1-2 and V is TRBV5-1; 10 nucleotides match TRBD1. CDR3 nucleotide sequence: TGCGCCAGCAGCTTGGAAGGTGTCGGGACAGGGGACGGCTACACCTTC. Translated, it gives CASSLEGVGTGDGYTF.